These 24 T cell receptor beta chains share one sample of origin, sequenced in a study of regulatory T cells in long-lasting Graves disease. TCR beta libraries were built with iRepertoire HTBI primers and Arm-PCR of CDR3 regions. In TCRdb, the multiplex PCR reads were re-called with MiXCR into one record per CDR3 protein. This table has over 200,000 distinct CDR3 sequences, around 20% appearing once. This sample's time point: newly diagnosed GD, antithyroid drugs for less than 3 months. The TCR library used RNA extracted from PBMCs. Sequencing was performed on peripheral blood mononuclear cells (PBMCs), taken at new diagnosis, from a patient treated with antithyroid drugs. The source is a female donor with Graves disease.

This clonotype was found many times. The J gene is TRBJ2-6, the V gene TRBV27; D is uncertain. The germline gives CDR1 MNHEY, CDR2 SMNVEV (reference sequence). Trimming took 3 bases from V and 0 from J, leaving 6 bases between them. The length of the CDR3 is 15 residues. The CDR3 DNA is TGTGCCAGCAGTTTTAGATCCTCTGGGGCCAACGTCCTGACTTTC. Its translation is CASSFRSSGANVLTF.

This clonotype came up many times. This chain connects TRBV19 to TRBJ1-2; TRBD1 agrees at 11 bases. The CDR3 totals 17 residues. The J segment lost 4 bases and the V segment lost 3 bases, leaving 10 bases of the junction unmatched. Germline values: CDR1 LNHDA, CDR2 SQIVND (reference sequence). This CDR3 is CASSIRTGGVGVYGYTF. The CDR3, as DNA: TGTGCCAGTAGTATCCGGACAGGGGGCGTGGGTGTCTATGGCTACACCTTC.

This clonotype came up many times. The chain combines TRBV24-1 with TRBJ1-2; no clear D. Between the trimmed V and J ends, which lost 2 bases and 5 bases, there was a span of 11 bases. Germline CDR1 KGHDR, CDR2 SFDVKD. The CDR3 totals 14 residues. Written as DNA, the CDR3 is TGTGCCACCAGTGATTCTAGACGGCTGTATGGCTACACCTTC. Translated, it gives CATSDSRRLYGYTF.

Ten or more counts support this clonotype. V gene TRBV24-1 combines with J gene TRBJ2-3; the match to TRBD1 covers 7 bases. The CDR3 has 21 residues. Germline-derived CDR1 and CDR2 are KGHDR and SFDVKD. V gave up 4 bases and J gave up 2 bases; unmatched junction bases: 23. The chain's CDR3 is CATSDRGSVRGPATLTDTQYF. CDR3 in DNA: TGTGCCACCAGTGACAGGGGGTCCGTTAGGGGTCCGGCTACCCTCACAGATACGCAGTATTTT.

This clonotype was counted ten times or more. CDR3 in amino acids: CASSLFVSRSYGYTF. The CDR3 DNA reads TGTGCCAGCAGCTTATTTGTCTCTAGGTCGTATGGCTACACCTTC. J is TRBJ1-2 and V is TRBV7-2; unclear D gene. This CDR3 comprises 15 residues. The V gene's germline CDR1 is SGHTA and CDR2 FQGNSA. V was shortened by 2 bases and J by 5 bases, with 15 bases between the two germline ends.

The sample holds many counts of this clonotype. The chain recombines TRBV30 with TRBJ1-2; TRBD1 agrees at 8 bases. V was clipped by 0 bases and J by 2 bases; unmatched bases: 2. CDR1 GTSNPN and CDR2 SVGIG come from the germline V gene (reference sequence). The CDR3 loop spans 14 amino acids. CDR3 bases: TGTGCCTGGAGTGTCAGGGGGCGGAACTATGGCTACACCTTC. Translation gives CAWSVRGRNYGYTF.

This clonotype was found many times. This chain connects TRBV18 to TRBJ2-5, with a possible D match to TRBD1 (5 bases). CDR1 is KGHSH and CDR2 is LQKENI in the germline V gene. The CDR3 contains 16 residues. The V gene lost 1 base and the J gene lost 2 bases, with 14 bases spanning the gap. Here the CDR3 DNA reads TGTGCCAGCTCACCACTCGGCAGGGCTATTCAAGAGACCCAGTACTTC. This gives the protein CASSPLGRAIQETQYF.

This clonotype was recorded at least ten times. The V call is TRBV6-9, the J call TRBJ1-2, with unresolved D. The CDR3 is made up of 14 amino acids. Germline V lookup: CDR1 MNHGY, CDR2 SVAAGI. Trimming pared 3 bases from V and 3 bases from J, leaving 11 bases between. CDR3 sequence (DNA): TGTGCCAGCAGTTACTCGAATAGATACTATGGCTACACCTTC. Translated, it gives CASSYSNRYYGYTF.

Points on this clonotype: A far larger clone is just one base off, so this is likely a read error. This CDR3 fails to terminate in the conserved phenylalanine or tryptophan, so it likely reflects a read error. The rearrangement joins TRBV12-3 or TRBV12-4 to TRBJ2-3; no clear D gene. The CDR3 contains 14 residues. Trimming shortened V by 5 bases and J by 4 bases, and 13 bases separated the two germline ends. This CDR3 reads CASSEAQPPDTQYS. CDR3 in DNA: TGTGCCAGCAGTGAAGCACAACCTCCAGATACGCAGTATTCT.

This clonotype was counted once. The chain has TRBV12-3 or TRBV12-4 and TRBJ2-3; TRBD2 matches at 10 bases. This CDR3 spans 17 amino acids. With 3 bases clipped from V and 6 bases from J, the junction kept 12 bases outside the gene matches. CDR3 DNA: TGTGCCAGCAGTTTTCCAACTAGCGGGACTGAGAGGGATACGCAGTATTTT. Translation gives CASSFPTSGTERDTQYF.

This clonotype appeared many times. In DNA, the CDR3 is TGTGCCAGCAGCCAAGGCCGGAGGGGCGAGCAGTACTTC. Amino acid sequence: CASSQGRRGEQYF. The chain has TRBV3-1 and TRBJ2-7, with D possibly matching TRBD2 (6 bases). Germline CDR1 reads LGHDT; CDR2 reads YNNKEL (reference sequence). Trimming removed 1 base at V and 6 bases at J, with 10 bases between. This CDR3 spans 13 amino acids.

This clonotype was picked up many times. The rearrangement links TRBV4-3 to TRBJ1-2; 8 bases match TRBD1. Germline CDR1 is LGHNA and CDR2 is YSLEER. The length of the CDR3 is 16 residues. V was clipped by 4 bases and J by 2 bases; unmatched bases: 9. CDR3 sequence: CASSPGAQGGNYGYTF. CDR3 nucleotide sequence: TGCGCCAGCAGCCCTGGGGCACAGGGGGGGAACTATGGCTACACCTTC.

The rearrangement uses TRBV19 and TRBJ2-7; 12 nucleotides align to TRBD1. Trimming took 6 bases from V and 2 from J; bases not matched to a gene: 5. Per the germline V gene, CDR1 is LNHDA and CDR2 is SQIVND (reference sequence). This CDR3 contains 15 residues. CDR3 sequence: CASRGGQGATYEQYF. In nucleotides, the CDR3 is TGTGCCAGTAGAGGGGGACAGGGGGCAACCTACGAGCAGTACTTC. Filled out from reference TRBV19 and TRBJ2-7, the complete variable domain reads DGGITQSPKYLFRKEGQNVTLSCEQNLNHDAMYWYRQDPGQGLRLIYYSQIVNDFQKGDIAEGYSVSREKKESFPLTVTSAQKNPTAFYLCASRGGQGATYEQYFGPGTRLTVT.

A note on this clonotype: The conserved phenylalanine or tryptophan is not found at the CDR3 terminus, so this likely reflects a read error. V and J are TRBV28 and TRBJ2-7; 8 bases agree with TRBD2. TRBJ2-5 matches the DNA end more closely, so the J call is doubtful. CDR1 is MDHEN and CDR2 is SYDVKM in the germline V gene. The CDR3 covers 15 residues. The CDR3 bases are TGTGCCAGCAAAGAGGCCGGGAGGGCCACGGAGACCCAGTACTCC. It encodes CASKEAGRATETQYS.

The chain joins TRBV7-2 to TRBJ1-1, with 7 bases aligning to TRBD1. CDR1 SGHTA and CDR2 FQGNSA come from the germline V gene. The CDR3 contains 16 residues. Trimming removed 1 base from V and 0 bases from J; junction bases left unmatched: 5. The CDR3 nucleotides read TGTGCCAGCAGCTTAGGGCAGGGGGGAATGAACACTGAAGCTTTCTTT. It is translated as CASSLGQGGMNTEAFF.

This chain joins TRBV18 and TRBJ1-2; a weak D match, TRBD1 (6 bases). The V gene lost 1 base and the J gene lost 3 bases, with 12 bases spanning the gap. This CDR3 contains 15 residues. Germline lookup yields CDR1 KGHSH and CDR2 LQKENI. The chain's CDR3 is CASSPQVDRYYGYTF. CDR3 DNA sequence: TGTGCCAGCTCACCACAAGTGGACAGATACTATGGCTACACCTTC.

This clonotype was counted at least ten times. CDR3 DNA sequence: TGTGCCACCAGCCCTGGGACAGGGGGTTATGAAAAACTGTTTTTT. This codes for CATSPGTGGYEKLFF. The chain is built from TRBV24-1 and TRBJ1-4; the match to TRBD1 covers 11 bases. The CDR3 is made up of 15 amino acids. Germline V CDR1 and CDR2: KGHDR, SFDVKD. Unmatched junction bases numbered 6, after V lost 7 bases and J lost 6 bases.

V usage is TRBV29-1 and J usage is TRBJ1-1; D unresolved. V lost 8 bases to trimming and J lost 1 base, with 11 bases between them. CDR3 size: 12 residues. CDR1 is SQVTM, CDR2 ANQGSEA, per germline. The DNA of the CDR3 is TGCAGCACATCGGACGGGAACACTGAAGCTTTCTTT. It is translated as CSTSDGNTEAFF.

The sample holds many counts of this clonotype. The CDR3 nucleotides are TGTGCCAGCAGCCAAGGCCGAGGGGCCGGGGAGCTGTTTTTT. Residues: CASSQGRGAGELFF. V usage is TRBV3-1 and J usage is TRBJ2-2; D possibly uses TRBD1 or TRBD2 (5 bases each). Trimming took 1 base from V and 6 from J, leaving 9 bases between them. Germline V gene data show CDR1 as LGHDT and CDR2 as YNNKEL (reference sequence). The length of the CDR3 is 14 residues.

V and J are TRBV6-2 or TRBV6-3 and TRBJ2-5; perhaps D is TRBD1 or TRBD2 (6 bases each). The V and J ends lost 2 bases and 1 base respectively, with 11 bases between them. The CDR3 is 15 residues long. CDR1 is MNHEY and CDR2 is SVGEGT in the germline V gene. The CDR3 loop is CASSYRGAAQETQYF. The CDR3 nucleotides read TGTGCCAGCAGTTACAGGGGGGCTGCCCAAGAGACCCAGTACTTC.

Comments on this clonotype: Given a far larger clone just one base away, this is likely a sequencing read error. The genes are TRBV9 and TRBJ2-1; 12 nucleotides align to TRBD2. CDR3 length: 17 residues. The V segment lost 4 bases and the J segment 6 bases; nucleotides outside the gene matches: 11. The germline gives CDR1 SGDLS, CDR2 YYNGEE. The CDR3 here is CASSPHPGLAGCNEQFF. CDR3 bases: TGTGCCAGCAGCCCCCACCCCGGACTAGCGGGGTGCAATGAGCAGTTCTTC. Using reference TRBV9 and TRBJ2-1 for the parts outside the CDR3, the full variable domain is DSGVTQTPKHLITATGQRVTLRCSPRSGDLSVYWYQQSLDQGLQFLIQYYNGEERAKGNILERFSAQQFPDLHSELNLSSLELGDSALYFCASSPHPGLAGCNEQFFGPGTRLTVL.

This clonotype was picked up one time. This chain joins TRBV28 and TRBJ2-1; 8 bases match TRBD2. Germline V lookup: CDR1 MDHEN, CDR2 SYDVKM. Germline trimming cut 7 bases from V and 9 bases from J; bases unmatched to any gene: 8. This CDR3 has 13 residues. This chain's CDR3 is CASTLRGVGEQFF. The CDR3 DNA sequence: TGTGCCAGCACTTTGCGGGGGGTAGGTGAGCAGTTCTTC.

This clonotype was seen repeatedly, ten times or more. The chain joins TRBV11-3 to TRBJ1-1; D gene unclear. Germline V lookup: CDR1 SGHNT, CDR2 YENEEA. V shed 5 bases and J shed 6 bases, with 13 bases lying between them. The CDR3 contains 13 residues. This CDR3 is CASSNLGRAEAFF. CDR3 bases: TGTGCCAGCAGCAACCTCGGGCGAGCTGAAGCTTTCTTT.

At least ten counts were recorded for this clonotype. This sequence joins TRBV5-6 and TRBJ1-4, with D possibly TRBD1 on 5 matching bases. V shed 5 bases and J shed 6 bases, with 17 bases lying between them. Germline V lookup: CDR1 SGHDT, CDR2 YYEEEE. The CDR3 sequence is 15 residues long. The CDR3 is CASRALAGGDEKLFF. CDR3 DNA sequence: TGTGCCAGCAGAGCGTTGGCCGGGGGGGATGAAAAACTGTTTTTT.